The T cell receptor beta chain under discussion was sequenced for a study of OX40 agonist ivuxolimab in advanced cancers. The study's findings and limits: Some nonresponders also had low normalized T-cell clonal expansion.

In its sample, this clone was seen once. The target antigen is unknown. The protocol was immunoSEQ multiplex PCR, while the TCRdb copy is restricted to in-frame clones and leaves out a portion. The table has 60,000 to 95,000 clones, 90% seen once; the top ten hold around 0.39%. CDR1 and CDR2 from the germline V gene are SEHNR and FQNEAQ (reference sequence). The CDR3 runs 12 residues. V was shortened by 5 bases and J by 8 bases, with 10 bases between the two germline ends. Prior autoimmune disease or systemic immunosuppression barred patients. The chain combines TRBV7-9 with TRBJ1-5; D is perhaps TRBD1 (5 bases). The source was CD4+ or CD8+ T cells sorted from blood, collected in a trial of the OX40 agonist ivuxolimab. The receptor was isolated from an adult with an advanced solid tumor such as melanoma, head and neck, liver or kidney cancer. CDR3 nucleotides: TGTGCCAGCAGCGGGGTAGGGGAGCCCCAGCATTTT. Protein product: CASSGVGEPQHF.